This TCR beta chain came from a study of blood T cell repertoires in COVID-19. Study in general: Acute-phase and convalescent COVID-19 samples originated in the United States, Italy and Spain.

This clone was recorded once. V was cut by 10 bases and J by 7 bases, with 10 bases left in between. This CDR3 comprises 10 residues. The V gene's germline CDR1 is KGHDR and CDR2 SFDVKD. Under the authors' procedure: Estimation of nucleated cell counts was performed using reference gene primer amplification. Sequencing used immunoSEQ multiplex PCR; TCRdb keeps in-frame clones, though not all of them. Clone size and V and J calls were adopted from that table, with D and trimming inferred from the DNA. The sample has some 140,000 clones; 70% to 80% are singletons. This TCR was sampled from a human donor in a cohort sampled during active COVID-19. The sequencing sample was made of peripheral blood. This sequence joins TRBV24-1 and TRBJ2-7; D call uncertain. The CDR3 protein is CATYDWEQYF. The CDR3 nucleotides read TGTGCCACATATGACTGGGAGCAGTACTTC.